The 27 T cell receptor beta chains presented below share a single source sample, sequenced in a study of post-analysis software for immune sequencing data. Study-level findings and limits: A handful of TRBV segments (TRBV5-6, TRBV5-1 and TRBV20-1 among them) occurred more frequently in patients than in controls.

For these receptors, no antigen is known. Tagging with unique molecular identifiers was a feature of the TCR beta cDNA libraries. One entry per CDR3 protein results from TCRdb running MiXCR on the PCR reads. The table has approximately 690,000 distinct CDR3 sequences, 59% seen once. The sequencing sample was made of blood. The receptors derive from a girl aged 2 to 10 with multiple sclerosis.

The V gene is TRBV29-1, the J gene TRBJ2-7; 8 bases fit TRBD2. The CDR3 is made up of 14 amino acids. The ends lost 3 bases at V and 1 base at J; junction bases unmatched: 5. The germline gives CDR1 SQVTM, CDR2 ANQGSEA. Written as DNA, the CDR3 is TGCAGCGTTGAGTATCGGGAGGGGTCCTACGAGCAGTACTTC. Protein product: CSVEYREGSYEQYF.

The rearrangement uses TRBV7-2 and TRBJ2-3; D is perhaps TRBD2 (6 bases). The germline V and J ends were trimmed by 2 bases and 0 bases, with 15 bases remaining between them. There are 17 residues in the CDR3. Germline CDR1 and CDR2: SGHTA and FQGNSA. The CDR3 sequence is CASSLRGLGASTDTQYF. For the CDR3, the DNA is TGTGCCAGCAGCTTAAGGGGACTCGGGGCTAGCACAGATACGCAGTATTTT.

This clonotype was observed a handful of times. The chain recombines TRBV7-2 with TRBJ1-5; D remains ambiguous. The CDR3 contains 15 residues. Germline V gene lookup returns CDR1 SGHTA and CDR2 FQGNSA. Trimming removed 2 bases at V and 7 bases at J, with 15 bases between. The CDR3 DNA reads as TGTGCCAGCAGCTTATCCCCCCTTAGAGGACAGCCCCAGCATTTT. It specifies CASSLSPLRGQPQHF.

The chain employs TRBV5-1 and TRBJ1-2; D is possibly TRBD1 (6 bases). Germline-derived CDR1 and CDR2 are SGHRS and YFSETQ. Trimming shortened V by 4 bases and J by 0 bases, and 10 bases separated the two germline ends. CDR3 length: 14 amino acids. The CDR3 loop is CASSTDRSNYGYTF. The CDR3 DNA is TGCGCCAGCAGCACCGACAGGTCTAACTATGGCTACACCTTC.

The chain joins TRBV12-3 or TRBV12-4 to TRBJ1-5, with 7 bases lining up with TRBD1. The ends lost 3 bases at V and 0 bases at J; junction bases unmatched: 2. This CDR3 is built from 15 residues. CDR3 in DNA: TGTGCCAGCAGTTTGGGGGACAGTAGCAATCAGCCCCAGCATTTT. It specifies CASSLGDSSNQPQHF.

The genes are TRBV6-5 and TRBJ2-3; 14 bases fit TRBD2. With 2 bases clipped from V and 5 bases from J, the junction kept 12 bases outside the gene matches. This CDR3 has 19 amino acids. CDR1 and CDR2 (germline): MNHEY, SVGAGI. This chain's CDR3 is CASSYPATSGGAMVDTQYF. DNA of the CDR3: TGTGCCAGCAGTTACCCTGCGACTAGCGGGGGGGCCATGGTAGATACGCAGTATTTT.

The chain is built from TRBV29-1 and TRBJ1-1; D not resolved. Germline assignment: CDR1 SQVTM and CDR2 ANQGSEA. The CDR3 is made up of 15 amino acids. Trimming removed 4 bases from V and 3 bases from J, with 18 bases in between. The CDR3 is CSVAWGSESDTEAFF. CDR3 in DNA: TGCAGCGTTGCTTGGGGAAGTGAGTCGGACACTGAAGCTTTCTTT. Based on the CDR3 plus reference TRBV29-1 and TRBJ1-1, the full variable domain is SAVISQKPSRDICQRGTSLTIQCQVDSQVTMMFWYRQQPGQSLTLIATANQGSEATYESGFVIDKFPISRPNLTFSTLTVSNMSPEDSSIYLCSVAWGSESDTEAFFGQGTRLTVV.

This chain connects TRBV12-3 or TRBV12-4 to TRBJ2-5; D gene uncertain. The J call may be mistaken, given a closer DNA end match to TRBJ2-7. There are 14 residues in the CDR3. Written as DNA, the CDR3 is TGTGCCAGCAGTTCCTTTAAGACCCACTACGAGCAGTACTTC. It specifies CASSSFKTHYEQYF.

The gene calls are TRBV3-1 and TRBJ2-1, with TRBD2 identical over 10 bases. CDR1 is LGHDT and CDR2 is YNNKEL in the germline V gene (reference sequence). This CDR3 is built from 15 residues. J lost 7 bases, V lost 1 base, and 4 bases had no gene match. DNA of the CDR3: TGTGCCAGCAGCCAAGTAGCGGGAGGTGGAAATGAGCAGTTCTTC. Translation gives CASSQVAGGGNEQFF.

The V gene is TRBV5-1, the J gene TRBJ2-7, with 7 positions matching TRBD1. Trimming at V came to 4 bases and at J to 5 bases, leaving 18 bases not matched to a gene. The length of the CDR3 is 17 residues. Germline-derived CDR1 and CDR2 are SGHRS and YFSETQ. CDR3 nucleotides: TGCGCCAGCAGCGTTAATCCTTCCCGGGACAGAGGCCACGAGCAGTACTTC. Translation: CASSVNPSRDRGHEQYF.

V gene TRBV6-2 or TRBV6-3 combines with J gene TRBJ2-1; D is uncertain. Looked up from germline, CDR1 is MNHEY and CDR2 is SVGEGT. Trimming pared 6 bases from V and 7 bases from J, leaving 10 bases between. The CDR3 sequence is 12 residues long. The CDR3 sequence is CASSPTRNEQFF. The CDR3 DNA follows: TGTGCCAGCAGCCCGACTCGAAATGAGCAGTTCTTC.

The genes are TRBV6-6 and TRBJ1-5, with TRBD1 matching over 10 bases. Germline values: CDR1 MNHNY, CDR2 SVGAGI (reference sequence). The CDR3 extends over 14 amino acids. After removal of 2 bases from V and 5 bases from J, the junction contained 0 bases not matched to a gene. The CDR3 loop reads CASSYDRGHQPQHF. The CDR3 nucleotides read TGTGCCAGCAGTTACGACAGGGGGCATCAGCCCCAGCATTTT.

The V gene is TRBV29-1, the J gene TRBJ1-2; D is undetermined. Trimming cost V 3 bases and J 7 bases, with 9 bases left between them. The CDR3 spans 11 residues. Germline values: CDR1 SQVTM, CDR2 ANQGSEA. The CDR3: CSVEVGVGYTF. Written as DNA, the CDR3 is TGCAGCGTTGAGGTTGGGGTTGGCTACACCTTC.

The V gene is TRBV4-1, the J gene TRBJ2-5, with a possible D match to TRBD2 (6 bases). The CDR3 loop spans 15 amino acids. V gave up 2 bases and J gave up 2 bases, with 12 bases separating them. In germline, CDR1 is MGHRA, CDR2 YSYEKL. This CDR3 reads CASSQPRLEQETQYF. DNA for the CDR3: TGCGCCAGCAGCCAACCACGACTAGAACAAGAGACCCAGTACTTC.

CDR3 nucleotide sequence: TGTGCCAGCAGCGGACTAGCTAACGAGCAGTACTTC. This codes for CASSGLANEQYF. The chain links TRBV7-2 to TRBJ2-7; the match to TRBD2 covers 8 bases. In germline, CDR1 is SGHTA, CDR2 FQGNSA. CDR3 length: 12 residues. After removal of 5 bases from V and 5 bases from J, the junction contained 2 bases not matched to a gene.

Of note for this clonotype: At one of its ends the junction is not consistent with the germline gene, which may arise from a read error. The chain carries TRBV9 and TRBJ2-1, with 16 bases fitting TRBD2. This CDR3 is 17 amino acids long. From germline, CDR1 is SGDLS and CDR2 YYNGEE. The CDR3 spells CVSSPPGTSGGGNEQFF. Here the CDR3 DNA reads TGTGTCAGCAGCCCCCCCGGGACTAGCGGGGGGGGCAATGAGCAGTTCTTC.

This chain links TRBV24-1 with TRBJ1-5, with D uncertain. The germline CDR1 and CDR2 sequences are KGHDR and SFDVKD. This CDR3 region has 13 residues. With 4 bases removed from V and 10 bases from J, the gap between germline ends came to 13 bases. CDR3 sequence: CATSDQTNLPQHF. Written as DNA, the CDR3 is TGTGCCACCAGTGACCAGACAAATCTTCCCCAGCATTTT.

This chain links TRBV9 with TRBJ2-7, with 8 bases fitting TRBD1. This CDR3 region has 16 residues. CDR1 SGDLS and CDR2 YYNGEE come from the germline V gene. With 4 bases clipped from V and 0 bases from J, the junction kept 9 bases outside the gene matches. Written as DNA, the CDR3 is TGTGCCAGCAGCCCTAGGGGGGACAGGCACTCCTACGAGCAGTACTTC. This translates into CASSPRGDRHSYEQYF.

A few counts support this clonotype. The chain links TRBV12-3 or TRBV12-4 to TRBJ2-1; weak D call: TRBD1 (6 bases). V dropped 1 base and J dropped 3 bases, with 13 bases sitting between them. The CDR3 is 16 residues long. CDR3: CASSLGARGFYNEQFF. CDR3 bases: TGTGCCAGCAGTTTAGGCGCCAGGGGTTTCTACAATGAGCAGTTCTTC.

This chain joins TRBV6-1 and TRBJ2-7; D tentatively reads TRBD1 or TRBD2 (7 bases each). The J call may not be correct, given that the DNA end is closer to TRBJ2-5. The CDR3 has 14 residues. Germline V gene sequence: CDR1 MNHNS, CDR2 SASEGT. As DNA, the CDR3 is TGTGCCAGCAGTGGCGGGGGCAGGGGGGAGACCCAGTACTTC. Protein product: CASSGGGRGETQYF.

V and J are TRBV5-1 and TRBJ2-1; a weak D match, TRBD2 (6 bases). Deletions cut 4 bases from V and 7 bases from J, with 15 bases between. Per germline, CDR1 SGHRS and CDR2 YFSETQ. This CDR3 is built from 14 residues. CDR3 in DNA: TGCGCCAGCAGCAATAGCGGAGGGGCGAATGAGCAGTTCTTC. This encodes CASSNSGGANEQFF.

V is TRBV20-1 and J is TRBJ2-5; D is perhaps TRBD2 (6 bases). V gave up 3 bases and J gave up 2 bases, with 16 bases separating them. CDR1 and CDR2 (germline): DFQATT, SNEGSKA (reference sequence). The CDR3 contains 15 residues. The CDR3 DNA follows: TGCAGTGCTAGCCCGGCGGAGGGTTCACAAGAGACCCAGTACTTC. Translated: CSASPAEGSQETQYF.

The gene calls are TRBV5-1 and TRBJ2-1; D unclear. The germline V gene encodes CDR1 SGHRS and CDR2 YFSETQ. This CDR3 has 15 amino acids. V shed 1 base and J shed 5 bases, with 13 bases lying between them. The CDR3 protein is CASSLRTLGDNEQFF. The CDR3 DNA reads TGCGCCAGCAGCTTGAGGACCTTAGGAGACAATGAGCAGTTCTTC.

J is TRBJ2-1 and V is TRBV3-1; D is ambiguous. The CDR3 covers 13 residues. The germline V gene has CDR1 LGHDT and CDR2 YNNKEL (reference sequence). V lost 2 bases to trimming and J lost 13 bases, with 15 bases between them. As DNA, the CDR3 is TGTGCCAGCAGCCAATTCATAGAGGCCACTCAGTTCTTC. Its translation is CASSQFIEATQFF.

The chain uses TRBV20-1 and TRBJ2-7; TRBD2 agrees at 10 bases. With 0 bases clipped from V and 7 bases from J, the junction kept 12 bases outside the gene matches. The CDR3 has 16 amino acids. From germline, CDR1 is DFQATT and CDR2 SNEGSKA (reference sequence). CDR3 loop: CSARDPWTSGYQEQYF. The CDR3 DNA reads TGCAGTGCTAGAGATCCCTGGACTAGCGGTTACCAAGAGCAGTACTTC.

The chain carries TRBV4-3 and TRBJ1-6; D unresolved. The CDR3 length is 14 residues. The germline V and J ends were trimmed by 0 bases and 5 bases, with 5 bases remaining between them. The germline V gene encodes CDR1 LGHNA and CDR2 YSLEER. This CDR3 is CASSQDTNNSPLHF. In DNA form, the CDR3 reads TGCGCCAGCAGCCAAGATACCAATAATTCACCCCTCCACTTT.

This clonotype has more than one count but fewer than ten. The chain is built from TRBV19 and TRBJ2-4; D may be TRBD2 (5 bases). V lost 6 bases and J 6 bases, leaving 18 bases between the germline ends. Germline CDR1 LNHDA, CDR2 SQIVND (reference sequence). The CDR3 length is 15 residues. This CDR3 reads CASRPLRGGRNIQYF. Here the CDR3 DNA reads TGTGCCAGTAGACCACTAAGAGGAGGACGAAACATTCAGTACTTC.